The rows below give T cell receptor beta chains drawn from one sample of a study of blood T cells in healthy people across ages. Each CDR3 protein gets one entry after TCRdb re-called the 5' RACE reads with MiXCR. Counted here are about 1,800,000 distinct CDR3 sequences, roughly 30% occurring once; the ten biggest clones make up 7.7%. The material sequenced was blood. The receptors were sampled from a woman aged 25 to 45 in good health. CDR3s include the opening cysteine and the closing phenylalanine or tryptophan. The D gene is left open where the match is weak. For some rows the clone size is stated as once, few or many, or as a class when expanded; others skip it.

d_call	v_call	j_call	clone_size	cdr3_aa	cdr3_nt
TRBD1	TRBV5-1	TRBJ2-7	few	CASSTQTGGEQYF	TGCGCCAGCAGCACTCAGACAGGGGGCGAGCAGTACTTC
TRBD2	TRBV7-9	TRBJ2-5	few	CASSGLAVQETQYF	TGTGCCAGCAGCGGACTAGCGGTTCAAGAGACCCAGTACTTC
.	TRBV29-1	TRBJ2-7	few	CSGSSGTYNEQYF	TGCAGCGGAAGTAGCGGAACCTACAATGAGCAGTACTTC
.	TRBV9	TRBJ1-1	.	CASSVGTENTEAFF	TGTGCCAGCAGCGTTGGGACGGAGAACACTGAAGCTTTCTTT
.	TRBV20-1	TRBJ1-1	few	CSADGGFTEAFF	TGCAGTGCTGATGGGGGTTTCACTGAAGCTTTCTTT
.	TRBV7-2	TRBJ2-1	once	CASSPRIGTEQFF	TGTGCCAGCAGCCCCAGGATCGGGACAGAGCAGTTCTTC
.	TRBV4-2	TRBJ2-7	.	CASSLVRGESEQYF	TGTGCCAGCAGCCTGGTCCGTGGGGAGAGCGAGCAGTACTTC
.	TRBV5-6	TRBJ2-5	many	CASSFGTAPWETQYF	TGTGCCAGCAGCTTTGGGACTGCCCCCTGGGAGACCCAGTACTTC
TRBD2	TRBV5-1	TRBJ2-1	many	CASSLASGRIYNEQFF	TGCGCCAGCAGCTTGGCCAGCGGGAGGATCTACAATGAGCAGTTCTTC
TRBD1	TRBV18	TRBJ2-3	few	CASSPSTGVIGADTQYF	TGTGCCAGCTCACCCTCGACAGGGGTAATTGGCGCAGATACGCAGTATTTT
.	TRBV10-3	TRBJ2-3	.	CAIRGLGGATNTQYF	TGTGCCATCAGAGGTTTGGGTGGCGCCACAAATACACAGTATTTT
.	TRBV7-6	TRBJ1-1	few	CASGRFTGEQTEAFF	TGTGCCAGCGGGAGATTCACGGGGGAGCAAACTGAAGCTTTCTTT
.	TRBV28	TRBJ2-2	.	CASCNSFTGELFF	TGTGCCAGCTGTAATTCATTCACCGGGGAGCTGTTTTTT
.	TRBV12-3/TRBV12-4	TRBJ2-1	many	CASRTRGVRNEQFF	TGTGCCAGCAGGACCCGCGGGGTTCGGAATGAGCAGTTCTTC
.	TRBV20-1	TRBJ1-2	.	CSASSGGTF	TGCAGTGCTAGTAGTGGGGGCACCTTC
TRBD2	TRBV29-1	TRBJ2-1	many	CSVVGPGAGNNEQFF	TGCAGCGTTGTCGGGCCGGGAGCGGGGAACAATGAGCAGTTCTTC
.	TRBV7-2	TRBJ2-1	few	CASSLQRKNNEQFF	TGTGCCAGCAGCTTACAGCGGAAGAACAATGAGCAGTTCTTC
.	TRBV11-2	TRBJ2-1	many	CASRNNGGNNEQFF	TGTGCCAGCAGAAACAACGGGGGAAACAATGAGCAGTTCTTC
TRBD1	TRBV9	TRBJ1-2	few	CASSGSTGGYGYTF	TGTGCCAGCAGCGGATCTACAGGGGGGTATGGCTACACCTTC
TRBD1	TRBV6-6	TRBJ1-2	many	CASSSPGTGNYGYTF	TGTGCCAGCAGTTCCCCCGGGACAGGAAACTATGGCTACACCTTC
TRBD2	TRBV28	TRBJ2-1	few	CASSLPPGGNNEQFF	TGTGCCAGCAGTCTCCCTCCGGGGGGGAACAATGAGCAGTTCTTC
TRBD2	TRBV7-9	TRBJ2-3	.	CASPPAGASTDTQYF	TGTGCCAGTCCGCCAGCGGGGGCGAGCACAGATACGCAGTATTTT
.	TRBV30	TRBJ1-2	.	CAWSVAGGGYTF	TGTGCCTGGAGTGTAGCCGGGGGGGGCTACACCTTC
.	TRBV29-1	TRBJ2-5	.	CSALSSVETQYF	TGCAGCGCCCTTTCGTCGGTGGAGACCCAGTACTTC
.	TRBV20-1	TRBJ1-2	few	CSARDYREDGYTF	TGCAGTGCTAGAGATTACAGGGAGGATGGCTACACCTTC
TRBD1	TRBV6-2/TRBV6-3	TRBJ2-7	many	CASSKDRGPYEQYF	TGTGCCAGCAGTAAGGACAGGGGCCCATACGAGCAGTACTTC
.	TRBV6-2/TRBV6-3	TRBJ2-1	many	CASSTNNEQFF	TGTGCCAGCAGTACCAACAATGAGCAGTTCTTC
TRBD2	TRBV6-5	TRBJ2-3	.	CASSYSAGGSTDTQYF	TGTGCCAGCAGTTACTCCGCGGGAGGGAGCACAGATACGCAGTATTTT
TRBD2	TRBV12-3/TRBV12-4	TRBJ2-5	few	CASKSAGGRETQYF	TGTGCCAGCAAGTCGGCGGGAGGCAGAGAGACCCAGTACTTC
TRBD1	TRBV7-2	TRBJ2-7	many	CASSLARTGLYEQYF	TGTGCCAGCAGCTTAGCAAGGACAGGCCTCTACGAGCAGTACTTC
.	TRBV4-1	TRBJ1-6	.	CASTRGSSSYNSPLHF	TGCGCCAGCACGCGGGGGAGTAGCTCCTATAATTCACCCCTCCACTTT
.	TRBV5-1	TRBJ1-1	.	CASSLGGGPLSTEAFF	TGCGCCAGCAGCTTGGGAGGGGGGCCGTTGAGCACTGAAGCTTTCTTT
.	TRBV6-1	TRBJ1-5	few	CASKLQPSSNQPQHF	TGTGCCAGCAAATTACAACCTAGTAGCAATCAGCCCCAGCATTTT
TRBD2	TRBV7-2	TRBJ2-3	.	CASRPRLAGDDTQYF	TGTGCCAGCAGACCAAGACTAGCGGGAGATGATACGCAGTATTTT
.	TRBV7-2	TRBJ2-5	few	CASSPRARETQYF	TGTGCCAGCAGCCCCCGAGCGAGAGAGACCCAGTACTTC
.	TRBV3-1	TRBJ2-3	.	CASSQNEVDTQYF	TGTGCCAGCAGCCAAAATGAGGTAGATACGCAGTATTTT
TRBD2	TRBV3-1	TRBJ2-2	.	CASRIAGSSNTGELFF	TGTGCCAGCAGAATAGCGGGGTCCTCGAACACCGGGGAGCTGTTTTTT
.	TRBV5-1	TRBJ2-2	.	CASSLASGTGELFF	TGCGCCAGCAGCTTGGCGTCGGGGACCGGGGAGCTGTTTTTT
TRBD2	TRBV9	TRBJ2-1	few	CASTPSGRYNEQFF	TGTGCCAGCACCCCTAGCGGGAGGTACAATGAGCAGTTCTTC
TRBD2	TRBV13	TRBJ2-1	few	CASSFSLAGIEQFF	TGTGCCAGCAGCTTCTCCCTAGCGGGGATTGAGCAGTTCTTC
TRBD2	TRBV20-1	TRBJ2-3	many	CSYHRDYNTDTQYF	TGCAGTTACCACCGGGACTATAACACAGATACGCAGTATTTT
TRBD2	TRBV28	TRBJ2-7	many	CASEAGRYEQYF	TGTGCCAGTGAAGCGGGAAGATACGAGCAGTACTTC
.	TRBV5-1	TRBJ1-4	few	CASSPGSATNEKLFF	TGCGCCAGCAGCCCCGGCAGTGCAACTAATGAAAAACTGTTTTTT
.	TRBV5-5	TRBJ2-7	few	CASSLQAEGPYEQYF	TGTGCCAGCAGCTTACAGGCGGAAGGTCCGTACGAGCAGTACTTC
.	TRBV2	TRBJ2-5	.	CASSEARPSYQETQYF	TGTGCCAGCAGTGAAGCGCGGCCCAGCTACCAAGAGACCCAGTACTTC
TRBD2	TRBV6-5	TRBJ2-7	many	CASSSGVVNEQYF	TGTGCCAGCAGCAGCGGGGTGGTCAACGAGCAGTACTTC
TRBD1	TRBV5-1	TRBJ2-5	.	CASSGGQGMKTQYF	TGCGCCAGCAGCGGGGGACAGGGGATGAAGACCCAGTACTTC
TRBD1	TRBV7-3	TRBJ2-3	many	CASSPRGGQGADTQYF	TGTGCCAGCAGCCCCCGTGGGGGACAGGGGGCAGATACGCAGTATTTT
TRBD2	TRBV7-2	TRBJ2-1	many	CASSRTSGGNEQFF	TGTGCCAGCAGCCGGACTAGCGGGGGGAATGAGCAGTTCTTC
.	TRBV20-1	TRBJ2-5	.	CSAIPSGHGETQYF	TGCAGTGCGATTCCCTCCGGCCACGGGGAGACCCAGTACTTC